One and the same sample provided the 5 T cell receptor beta chains below, sequenced in a study of response to subunit inactivated influenza vaccine. TCRdb ran MiXCR on the RT-PCR reads and lists one entry per CDR3 protein. This sample carries hundreds of thousands of distinct CDR3 sequences, about a sixth of them seen once, and the ten largest clones take roughly 11%. This specimen was PBMCs from blood, taken approximately 12 days after vaccination. Source of these receptors: a man aged 50 or older who received an inactivated influenza vaccine.

This clonotype has a count of ten or more. The gene calls are TRBV12-3 or TRBV12-4 and TRBJ1-6; TRBD1 agrees at 7 bases. CDR3 length equals 16 residues. With V trimmed by 5 bases and J by 6 bases, 10 bases remained unmatched. CDR3 nucleotides: TGTGCCAGCAGTCCCGCAGGAGGGGGCTCTAATTCACCCCTCCACTTT. It codes for CASSPAGGGSNSPLHF.

V is TRBV9 and J is TRBJ2-3; TRBD2 agrees at 8 bases. Losses at the gene ends were 0 bases for V and 4 bases for J; bases not matched to a gene: 4. Germline CDR1 and CDR2: SGDLS and YYNGEE. The length of the CDR3 is 15 residues. The CDR3 DNA is TGTGCCAGCAGCGTAGCGGGAGGGAGTGCAGATACGCAGTATTTT. The encoded protein is CASSVAGGSADTQYF.

There are a few counts of this clonotype. The chain has TRBV10-3 and TRBJ2-6, with D unresolved. The CDR3 is 14 residues long. CDR1 and CDR2 (germline): ENHRY, SYGVKD. V dropped 5 bases and J dropped 0 bases, with 5 bases sitting between them. The CDR3 reads CAISPSSGANVLTF. DNA for the CDR3: TGTGCCATCAGTCCCTCCTCTGGGGCCAACGTCCTGACTTTC.

The rearrangement links TRBV5-1 to TRBJ2-7; 8 bases agree with TRBD1. Germline V gives CDR1 SGHRS, CDR2 YFSETQ. Trimming removed 4 bases from V and 3 bases from J; junction bases left unmatched: 3. This CDR3 spans 13 amino acids. CDR3 coding DNA: TGCGCCAGCAGCAAGGGACAGGACTACGAGCAGTACTTC. It specifies CASSKGQDYEQYF.

The chain employs TRBV29-1 and TRBJ2-7, with D unclear. The length of the CDR3 is 12 residues. Germline CDR1 SQVTM, CDR2 ANQGSEA. Trimming stripped 7 bases from V and 5 bases from J, with 15 bases between. This CDR3 is CSARLPADEQYF. CDR3 nucleotides: TGCAGCGCCCGACTGCCCGCGGACGAGCAGTACTTC.